The next 28 T cell receptor beta chains were all read from a single sample in a study of T-cell memory formation after mild COVID-19. TCRdb fed the 5' RACE reads into MiXCR, producing one record per CDR3 protein. The sample shows just under 550,000 distinct CDR3 sequences, over 20% of them seen only once. Material: PBMCs or a T cell subset sorted from them (not recorded which). Receptor source: an adult woman who had mild COVID-19 (a few samples of this study predate the infection). Cell type and time point are not known.

The CDR3 DNA follows: TGTGCCAGCAGCCCCGTGGCGTCTTGGGGGTTAGATGGCTACACCTTC. Translation gives CASSPVASWGLDGYTF. This sequence joins TRBV6-5 and TRBJ1-2, with a weak D call TRBD1 (5 bases). CDR3 length: 16 residues. Germline V gene sequence: CDR1 MNHEY, CDR2 SVGAGI. Between the trimmed V and J ends, which lost 6 bases and 6 bases, there was a span of 23 bases.

This clonotype was observed a handful of times. This chain joins TRBV5-1 and TRBJ2-3, with 8 bases aligning to TRBD1. Trimming removed 1 base from V and 1 base from J; junction bases left unmatched: 2. This CDR3 region has 15 residues. CDR1 and CDR2 (germline): SGHRS, YFSETQ. CDR3 region: CASSLKTGGTDTQYF. The CDR3 DNA reads as TGCGCCAGCAGCTTGAAGACAGGGGGCACAGATACGCAGTATTTT. The complete variable domain, with remaining parts taken from reference TRBV5-1 and TRBJ2-3, reads KAGVTQTPRYLIKTRGQQVTLSCSPISGHRSVSWYQQTPGQGLQFLFEYFSETQRNKGNFPGRFSGRQFSNSRSEMNVSTLELGDSALYLCASSLKTGGTDTQYFGPGTRLTVL.

The rearrangement joins TRBV6-1 to TRBJ2-7, with 11 positions matching TRBD2. This CDR3 is built from 14 residues. V lost 8 bases and J lost 0; bases outside the gene matches: 3. Germline V gene data show CDR1 as MNHNS and CDR2 as SASEGT. The CDR3 nucleotides read TGTGCCAGCGTCACTAGCGGGAGCTCCTACGAGCAGTACTTC. Its protein product is CASVTSGSSYEQYF.

This CDR3 is CASSSPGGGSSYEQYF. The CDR3 DNA reads as TGTGCCAGCAGCTCGCCGGGAGGAGGGAGCTCCTACGAGCAGTACTTC. The rearrangement uses TRBV5-4 and TRBJ2-7; the match to TRBD2 covers 7 bases. Germline-derived CDR1 and CDR2 are SGHNT and YYREEE (reference sequence). The J segment lost 0 bases and the V segment lost 3 bases, leaving 9 bases of the junction unmatched. The CDR3 has 16 residues.

This clonotype turned up a few times. The V gene is TRBV5-5, the J gene TRBJ1-3; D is undetermined. From germline, CDR1 is SGHKS and CDR2 YYEKEE (reference sequence). V lost 2 bases to trimming and J lost 7 bases, with 10 bases between them. The CDR3 has 13 amino acids. DNA of the CDR3: TGTGCCAGCAGCTTCGGAGATGGGAACACCATATATTTT. This translates into CASSFGDGNTIYF.

Only a few counts were recorded for this clonotype. The chain links TRBV7-9 to TRBJ2-7; 7 nucleotides agree with TRBD1. The length of the CDR3 is 15 residues. The V and J ends lost 5 bases and 2 bases, in that order; junction bases with no gene match: 9. Germline-derived CDR1 and CDR2 are SEHNR and FQNEAQ (reference sequence). The CDR3 here is CASSAATGAPYEQYF. In nucleotides, the CDR3 is TGTGCCAGCAGCGCGGCAACAGGGGCCCCCTACGAGCAGTACTTC.

V usage is TRBV24-1 and J usage is TRBJ2-3; no reliable D call. The CDR3 runs to 14 residues. Germline V gene data show CDR1 as KGHDR and CDR2 as SFDVKD. V lost 3 bases, J lost 4 bases, and 10 bases lay in between. The DNA for the CDR3 is TGTGCCACCAGTGATCGGTGGGCGGCAGATACGCAGTATTTT. Translation gives CATSDRWAADTQYF.

This clonotype appeared a few times. The chain links TRBV20-1 to TRBJ2-1; D gene ambiguous. The CDR3 is 15 residues long. Germline V gives CDR1 DFQATT, CDR2 SNEGSKA (reference sequence). V was clipped by 0 bases and J by 6 bases, with 15 bases between them. The CDR3 loop reads CSARDRAPNTNEQFF. CDR3 bases: TGCAGTGCTAGAGATAGGGCTCCAAACACCAATGAGCAGTTCTTC.

V usage is TRBV29-1 and J usage is TRBJ2-7; tentative D call: TRBD2 (5 bases). Per germline, CDR1 SQVTM and CDR2 ANQGSEA. The CDR3 totals 17 residues. V lost 0 bases and J lost 2, with 20 bases in between. Here the CDR3 reads CSVEDWGEGGSTYEQYF. The CDR3 DNA follows: TGCAGCGTTGAAGATTGGGGAGAGGGTGGGTCCACCTACGAGCAGTACTTC.

This clonotype occurred a few times. The CDR3 sequence is CATSMTDANTGELFF. The CDR3 DNA is TGTGCCACCAGCATGACAGACGCGAACACCGGGGAGCTGTTTTTT. The chain joins TRBV15 to TRBJ2-2; D perhaps matches TRBD1 (5 bases). Trimming stripped 4 bases from V and 0 bases from J, with 9 bases between. The CDR3 is made up of 15 amino acids. Germline loops: CDR1 LNHNV, CDR2 YYDKDF (reference sequence).

This clonotype was seen ten or more times. V and J are TRBV27 and TRBJ2-1, with D maybe TRBD2 (6 bases). The CDR3 length is 16 residues. Trimming cost V 8 bases and J 9 bases, with 26 bases left between them. From germline, CDR1 is MNHEY and CDR2 SMNVEV (reference sequence). The CDR3 nucleotides are TGTGCCAGCCGTCCCCGGCCGGGGTGGGAGGCGGGTGAGCAGTTCTTC. As protein: CASRPRPGWEAGEQFF.

This clonotype has just a few counts. The CDR3 bases are TGTGCCAGCAGCCCTCCCGGGACTAGGAATGAGCAGTTCTTC. As protein: CASSPPGTRNEQFF. The chain uses TRBV11-2 and TRBJ2-1, with 8 nucleotides matching TRBD2. The CDR3 is made up of 14 amino acids. Trimming cost V 5 bases and J 7 bases; bases outside gene matches: 7. Germline V gives CDR1 SGHAT, CDR2 FQNNGV.

The chain is built from TRBV16 and TRBJ2-1; D is undetermined. The CDR3 loop spans 15 amino acids. CDR1 is KGHSY, CDR2 FQNENV, per germline. V dropped 0 bases and J dropped 0 bases, with 6 bases sitting between them. The CDR3 DNA sequence: TGTGCCAGCAGCCAATCGGTCTCCTCCTACAATGAGCAGTTCTTC. Its protein product is CASSQSVSSYNEQFF.

Here the CDR3 DNA reads TGCAGCGTTGATGACGCCAGACGGGCCTATGGCTACACCTTC. Protein product: CSVDDARRAYGYTF. The rearrangement links TRBV29-1 to TRBJ1-2; no reliable D call. The germline CDR1 and CDR2 sequences are SQVTM and ANQGSEA. The CDR3 covers 14 residues. V was cut by 3 bases and J by 4 bases, with 15 bases left in between.

The V call is TRBV4-3, the J call TRBJ2-7; TRBD2 agrees at 11 bases. From germline, CDR1 is LGHNA and CDR2 YSLEER. The CDR3 is 17 amino acids. The junction had 7 bases not matched to a gene; V was cut back by 0 bases and J by 3 bases. The DNA of the CDR3 is TGCGCCAGCAGCCAAGATTTAACTAGCGGGGGTTACTACGAGCAGTACTTC. Translation: CASSQDLTSGGYYEQYF.

The chain has TRBV6-2 or TRBV6-3 and TRBJ2-1; 8 bases map to TRBD2. The CDR3 totals 15 residues. V shed 7 bases, J shed 6 bases, and the junction held 11 bases outside the gene matches. CDR1 and CDR2 (germline): MNHEY, SVGEGT. The CDR3 bases are TGTGCCAGCATCATAGGACTAGCTCGAGGCAATGAGCAGTTCTTC. It codes for CASIIGLARGNEQFF.

The chain links TRBV29-1 to TRBJ2-5, with unresolved D. Per germline, CDR1 SQVTM and CDR2 ANQGSEA. This CDR3 spans 12 amino acids. Trimming stripped 7 bases from V and 5 bases from J, with 14 bases between. The CDR3 loop is CSARTPGETQYF. The CDR3 DNA reads as TGCAGCGCTCGGACCCCTGGGGAGACCCAGTACTTC.

V gene TRBV4-2 combines with J gene TRBJ2-6, with D possibly matching TRBD1 (6 bases). The CDR3 consists of 17 residues. Trimming stripped 1 base from V and 0 bases from J, with 10 bases between. Per the germline V gene, CDR1 is LGHNA and CDR2 is YNFKEQ. DNA for the CDR3: TGTGCCAGCAGCCAAGGAACAGGGAGCTCTGGGGCCAACGTCCTGACTTTC. It encodes CASSQGTGSSGANVLTF.

A few counts support this clonotype. This chain connects TRBV20-1 to TRBJ1-3, with TRBD1 matching 12 bases. V shed 1 base, J shed 4 bases, and the junction held 11 bases outside the gene matches. Germline assignment: CDR1 DFQATT and CDR2 SNEGSKA (reference sequence). CDR3 size: 18 residues. This chain's CDR3 is CSARGDPGTGGAGNTIYF. DNA of the CDR3: TGCAGTGCTAGAGGAGATCCCGGGACAGGGGGCGCCGGAAACACCATATATTTT.

The CDR3 sequence is CASSQAGRGSQPQHF. DNA for the CDR3: TGTGCCAGCAGCCAAGCCGGACGGGGGTCTCAGCCCCAGCATTTT. V gene TRBV3-1 combines with J gene TRBJ1-5; tentatively, D is TRBD1 (5 bases). Germline lookup yields CDR1 LGHDT and CDR2 YNNKEL (reference sequence). Trimming shortened V by 1 base and J by 6 bases, and 13 bases separated the two germline ends. The CDR3 is made up of 15 amino acids. The full variable domain, completed using reference TRBV3-1 and TRBJ1-5, is DTAVSQTPKYLVTQMGNDKSIKCEQNLGHDTMYWYKQDSKKFLKIMFSYNNKELIINETVPNRFSPKSPDKAHLNLHINSLELGDSAVYFCASSQAGRGSQPQHFGDGTRLSIL.

This clonotype has only one observation. CDR3 loop: CASSDPSERGDIQYF. The CDR3 DNA follows: TGTGCCAGCAGTGACCCCTCCGAGAGAGGTGACATTCAGTACTTC. The chain recombines TRBV28 with TRBJ2-4, with D hard to call. Trimming took 5 bases from V and 8 from J, leaving 19 bases between them. The germline gives CDR1 MDHEN, CDR2 SYDVKM. This CDR3 comprises 15 residues.

The V gene is TRBV6-6, the J gene TRBJ1-2; D possibly corresponds to TRBD1 (6 bases). Germline V gene sequence: CDR1 MNHNY, CDR2 SVGAGI (reference sequence). V lost 6 bases and J 6 bases, leaving 17 bases between the germline ends. This CDR3 comprises 14 residues. CDR3 in amino acids: CASSPGVTLNGYTF. In nucleotides, the CDR3 is TGTGCCAGCAGCCCAGGGGTTACTTTGAATGGCTACACCTTC.

This clonotype was seen more than once but under ten times. The chain has TRBV12-3 or TRBV12-4 and TRBJ2-1; TRBD2 might be the D (5 bases). V was trimmed by 7 bases and J by 9 bases, leaving 28 bases between them. The CDR3 is 17 amino acids. CDR3 coding DNA: TGTGCCAGCACCCACTCACGGGGAGTCTTCAGGTGGGGTGAGCAGTTCTTC. Translating it yields CASTHSRGVFRWGEQFF.

The table lists this clonotype with a few counts. The chain combines TRBV12-3 or TRBV12-4 with TRBJ2-3; D unclear. This CDR3 comprises 12 residues. V was pared by 5 bases and J by 2 bases, with 5 bases between. The CDR3, as DNA: TGTGCCAGCAGTGAGCACACAGATACGCAGTATTTT. Translation: CASSEHTDTQYF.

The chain is built from TRBV4-1 and TRBJ1-4; no definite D call. Germline V lookup: CDR1 MGHRA, CDR2 YSYEKL. CDR3 size: 17 residues. Trimming removed 1 base at V and 0 bases at J, with 12 bases between. The CDR3 nucleotides are TGCGCCAGCAGCCAAGGAGGAGCAAGCCCAACTAATGAAAAACTGTTTTTT. Its translation: CASSQGGASPTNEKLFF.

The chain combines TRBV5-4 with TRBJ1-2; 8 positions agree with TRBD1. J gave up 8 bases and V 4 bases, and 13 bases lay outside the gene matches. There are 15 residues in the CDR3. CDR1 and CDR2 (germline): SGHNT, YYREEE (reference sequence). The DNA of the CDR3 is TGTGCCAGCAGCGGAATGGGACAGGACCTTCTGGGCTACACCTTC. Protein sequence: CASSGMGQDLLGYTF.

CDR3 DNA: TGTGCCAGCAGCGAGCTGGGACAGGGAGTCTCCTACAATGAGCAGTTCTTC. This sequence encodes CASSELGQGVSYNEQFF. The chain carries TRBV5-6 and TRBJ2-1, with TRBD1 matching 9 bases. The CDR3 consists of 17 residues. The V gene's germline CDR1 is SGHDT and CDR2 YYEEEE. The V segment lost 4 bases and the J segment 0 bases; nucleotides outside the gene matches: 8. Full variable domain (missing parts from reference TRBV5-6 and TRBJ2-1): DAGVTQSPTHLIKTRGQQVTLRCSPKSGHDTVSWYQQALGQGPQFIFQYYEEEERQRGNFPDRFSGHQFPNYSSELNVNALLLGDSALYLCASSELGQGVSYNEQFFGPGTRLTVL.

This clonotype has just a few counts. The CDR3: CASSPLQRDNNEQFF. CDR3 sequence (DNA): TGCGCCAGCAGTCCCCTCCAGCGGGACAACAATGAGCAGTTCTTC. This chain joins TRBV4-3 and TRBJ2-1; D might be TRBD2 (7 bases). Trimming stripped 6 bases from V and 5 bases from J, with 17 bases between. CDR3 size: 15 residues. The germline V gene has CDR1 LGHNA and CDR2 YSLEER.